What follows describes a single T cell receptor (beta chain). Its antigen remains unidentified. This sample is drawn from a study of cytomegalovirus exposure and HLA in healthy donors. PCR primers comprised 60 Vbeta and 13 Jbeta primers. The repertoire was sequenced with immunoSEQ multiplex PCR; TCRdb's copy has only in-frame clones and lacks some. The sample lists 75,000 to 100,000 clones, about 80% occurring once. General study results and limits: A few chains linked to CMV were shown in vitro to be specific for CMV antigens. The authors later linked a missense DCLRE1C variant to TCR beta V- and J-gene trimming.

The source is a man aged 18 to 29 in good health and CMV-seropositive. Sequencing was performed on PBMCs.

CDR3 DNA sequence: TGTGCCAGCAGCCAAGATACGCAGGGGGCGTGGGAGACCCAGTACTTC. Translated, it gives CASSQDTQGAWETQYF. V gene TRBV4-2 combines with J gene TRBJ2-5, with 8 bases fitting TRBD1. With V trimmed by 0 bases and J by 5 bases, 8 bases remained unmatched. The CDR3 is 16 amino acids. Germline assignment: CDR1 LGHNA and CDR2 YNFKEQ.